This T cell receptor (beta chain) was obtained from a study of lymphopenia after photon versus proton radiotherapy. General observations from the study: After the lymphocyte nadir, photon-treated repertoires showed oligoclonal expansion, especially of CD8+ Temra cells. Under photons, naive T cells and diversity fell while effector/memory populations rose.

As concerns this clone: As yet, its antigen is unknown.

V lost 8 bases and J 1 base, leaving 12 bases between the germline ends. This CDR3 contains 14 residues. Germline CDR1 is SGHNT and CDR2 is YENEEA. Profiling relied on immunoSEQ multiplex PCR, and the TCRdb table lists in-frame clones only, not all of them. The repertoire holds more than 45,000 clones, about 88% seen once, with just over 2% in the top ten. The chain employs TRBV11-3 and TRBJ1-3; no reliable D call. The TCR originated in a man in his fifties or sixties with pancreatic cancer. Sequences were derived from peripheral blood, sampled from a patient treated with proton-based radiotherapy. The chain's CDR3 is CASRTGRSGNTIYF. CDR3 nucleotides: TGTGCCAGCCGTACTGGGCGGTCTGGAAACACCATATATTTT.